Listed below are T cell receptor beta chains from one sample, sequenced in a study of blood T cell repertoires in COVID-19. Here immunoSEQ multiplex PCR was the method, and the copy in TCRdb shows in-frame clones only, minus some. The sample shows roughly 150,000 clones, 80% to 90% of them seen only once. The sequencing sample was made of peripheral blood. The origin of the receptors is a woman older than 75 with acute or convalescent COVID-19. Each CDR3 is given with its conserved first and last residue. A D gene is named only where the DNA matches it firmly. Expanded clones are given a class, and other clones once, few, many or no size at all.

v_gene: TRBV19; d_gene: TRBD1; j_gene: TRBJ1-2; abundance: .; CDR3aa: CASSNWDSVATF; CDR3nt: TGTGCCAGTAGTAACTGGGACAGCGTTGCCACCTTC
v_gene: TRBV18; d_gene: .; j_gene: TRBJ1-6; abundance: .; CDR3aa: CASSPGGINNSPLHF; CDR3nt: TGTGCCAGCTCACCAGGGGGCATAAACAATTCACCCCTCCACTTT
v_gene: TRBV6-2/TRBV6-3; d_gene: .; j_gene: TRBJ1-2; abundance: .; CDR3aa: CASSYSTAANYGYTF; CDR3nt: TGTGCCAGCAGTTACTCGACAGCCGCTAACTATGGCTACACCTTC
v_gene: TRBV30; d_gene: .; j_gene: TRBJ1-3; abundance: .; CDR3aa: CAWGQITSGNTIYF; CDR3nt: TGTGCCTGGGGACAGATTACCTCTGGAAACACCATATATTTT
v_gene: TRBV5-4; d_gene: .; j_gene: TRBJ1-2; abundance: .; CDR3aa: CASSTQGWANYGYTF; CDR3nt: TGTGCCAGCAGCACACAGGGTTGGGCTAACTATGGCTACACCTTC
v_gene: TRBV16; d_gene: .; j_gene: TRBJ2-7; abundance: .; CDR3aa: CASSQTGSYEQYF; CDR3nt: TGTGCCAGCAGCCAAACAGGGTCCTACGAGCAGTACTTC
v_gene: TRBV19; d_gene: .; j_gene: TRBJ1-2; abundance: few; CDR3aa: CASSIPGQRLYGYTF; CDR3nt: TGTGCCAGTAGTATCCCAGGGCAAAGACTCTATGGCTACACCTTC
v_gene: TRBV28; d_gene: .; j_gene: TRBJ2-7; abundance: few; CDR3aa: CASSVAGYEQYF; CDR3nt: TGTGCCAGCAGTGTTGCGGGATACGAGCAGTACTTC
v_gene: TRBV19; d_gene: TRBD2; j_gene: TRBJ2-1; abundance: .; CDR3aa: CATIGRKGLAESYNEQFF; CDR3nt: TGTGCCACAATAGGACGGAAGGGACTAGCGGAGTCCTACAATGAGCAGTTCTTC
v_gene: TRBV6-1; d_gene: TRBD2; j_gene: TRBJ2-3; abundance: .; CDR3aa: CASSDRSGRGTDTQYF; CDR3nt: TGTGCCAGCAGTGATCGTAGCGGGCGGGGCACAGATACGCAGTATTTT
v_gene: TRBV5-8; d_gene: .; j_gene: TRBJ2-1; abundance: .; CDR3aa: CASSLLQGRYNEQFF; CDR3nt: TGTGCCAGCAGCTTGCTTCAGGGGCGCTACAATGAGCAGTTCTTC
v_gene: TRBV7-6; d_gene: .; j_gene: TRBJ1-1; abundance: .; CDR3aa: CASSVTANTEAFF; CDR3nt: TGTGCCAGCAGCGTGACAGCGAACACTGAAGCTTTCTTT
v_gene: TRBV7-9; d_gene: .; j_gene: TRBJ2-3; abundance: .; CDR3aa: CASSFGRLNTDTQYF; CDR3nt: TGTGCCAGCAGCTTTGGGCGTCTCAATACAGATACGCAGTATTTT
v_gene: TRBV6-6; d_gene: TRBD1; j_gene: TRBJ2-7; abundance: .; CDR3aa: CASRGGQGFYEQYF; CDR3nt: TGTGCCAGCAGGGGGGGACAGGGTTTTTACGAGCAGTACTTC
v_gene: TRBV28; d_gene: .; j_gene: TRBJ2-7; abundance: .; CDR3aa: CASTPPRGSYEQYF; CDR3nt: TGTGCCAGCACCCCGCCCCGGGGCTCCTACGAGCAGTACTTC
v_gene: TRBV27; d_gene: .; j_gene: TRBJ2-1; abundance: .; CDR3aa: CASSFRGGRIPNEQFF; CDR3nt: TGTGCCAGCAGTTTTAGAGGGGGAAGGATCCCTAATGAGCAGTTCTTC
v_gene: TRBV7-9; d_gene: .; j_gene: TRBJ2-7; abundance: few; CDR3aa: CASSLGLGIHEQYF; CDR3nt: TGTGCCAGCAGCTTGGGGCTAGGTATCCACGAGCAGTACTTC
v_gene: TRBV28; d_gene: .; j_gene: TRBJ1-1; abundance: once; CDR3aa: CASSYSDEAFF; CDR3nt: TGTGCCAGCAGCTATTCCGATGAAGCTTTCTTT
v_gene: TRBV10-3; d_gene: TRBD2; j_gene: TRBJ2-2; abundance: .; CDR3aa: CAIRGVAGDTGELFF; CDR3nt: TGTGCCATCAGGGGGGTAGCGGGGGACACCGGGGAGCTGTTTTTT
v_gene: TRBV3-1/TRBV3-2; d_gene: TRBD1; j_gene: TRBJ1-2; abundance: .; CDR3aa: CASSQGTGGSYGYTF; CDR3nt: TGTGCCAGCAGCCAGGGGACAGGGGGAAGCTATGGCTACACCTTC
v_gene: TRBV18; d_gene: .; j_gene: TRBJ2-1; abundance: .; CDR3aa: CASSPLSASYNEQFF; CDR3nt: TGTGCCAGCTCACCATTAAGCGCCTCCTACAATGAGCAGTTCTTC
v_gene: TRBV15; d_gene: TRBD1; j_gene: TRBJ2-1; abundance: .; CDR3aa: CATSVGQGSYNEQFF; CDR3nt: TGTGCCACCAGCGTCGGACAGGGCTCCTACAATGAGCAGTTCTTC
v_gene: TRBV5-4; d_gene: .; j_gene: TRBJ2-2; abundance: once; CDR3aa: CASSLAGALDTGELFF; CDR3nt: TGTGCCAGCAGCTTGGCAGGGGCGCTGGACACCGGGGAGCTGTTTTTT
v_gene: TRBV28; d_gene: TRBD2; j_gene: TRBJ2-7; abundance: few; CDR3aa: CASTRLAGGAAYEQYF; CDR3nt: TGTGCCAGCACCAGACTAGCGGGAGGGGCGGCCTACGAGCAGTACTTC
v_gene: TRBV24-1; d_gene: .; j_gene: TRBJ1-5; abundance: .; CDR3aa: CATSDSGVIDQPQHF; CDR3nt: TGTGCCACCAGTGATTCCGGAGTTATTGATCAGCCCCAGCATTTT
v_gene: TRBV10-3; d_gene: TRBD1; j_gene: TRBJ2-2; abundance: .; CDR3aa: CAIKQGAEGTGELFF; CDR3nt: TGTGCCATCAAGCAGGGGGCGGAGGGCACCGGGGAGCTGTTTTTT
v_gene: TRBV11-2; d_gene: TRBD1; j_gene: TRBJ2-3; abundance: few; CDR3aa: CASKGAGRTDTQYF; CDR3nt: TGTGCCAGCAAGGGGGCAGGTCGGACAGATACGCAGTATTTT
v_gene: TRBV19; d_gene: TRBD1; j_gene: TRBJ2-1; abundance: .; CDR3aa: CASRVDRGMYNEQFF; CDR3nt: TGTGCCAGTAGGGTCGACAGGGGAATGTACAATGAGCAGTTCTTC
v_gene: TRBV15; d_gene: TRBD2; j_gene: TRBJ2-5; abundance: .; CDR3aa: CATSRDRAGSAYQETQYF; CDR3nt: TGTGCCACCAGCAGAGATAGAGCGGGGTCCGCGTACCAAGAGACCCAGTACTTC
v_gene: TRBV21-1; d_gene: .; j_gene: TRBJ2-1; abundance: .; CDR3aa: CASSFWREFHNEQFF; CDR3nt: TGTGCCAGCAGCTTTTGGCGGGAGTTTCACAATGAGCAGTTCTTC
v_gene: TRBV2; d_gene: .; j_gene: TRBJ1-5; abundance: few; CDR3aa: CASSASIRNNQPQHF; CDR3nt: TGTGCCAGCAGCGCATCGATCAGAAACAATCAGCCCCAGCATTTT
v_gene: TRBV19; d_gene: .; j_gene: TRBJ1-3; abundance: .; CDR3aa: CASSLSVRLISGNTIYF; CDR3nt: TGTGCCAGTAGTTTGAGCGTGAGGCTGATCTCTGGAAACACCATATATTTT
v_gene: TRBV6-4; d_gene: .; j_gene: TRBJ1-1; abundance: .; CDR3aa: CASSSEGWSTEAFF; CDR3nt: TGTGCCAGCAGTTCCGAGGGCTGGAGCACTGAAGCTTTCTTT
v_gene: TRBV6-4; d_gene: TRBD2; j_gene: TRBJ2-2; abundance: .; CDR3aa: CASSASGGNTGELFF; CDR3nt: TGTGCCAGCAGTGCCAGCGGGGGAAACACCGGGGAGCTGTTTTTT
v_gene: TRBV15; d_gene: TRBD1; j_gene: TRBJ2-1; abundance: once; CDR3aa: CATSDRDRGVNEQFF; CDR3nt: TGTGCCACCAGCGACCGGGACAGGGGAGTCAATGAGCAGTTCTTC
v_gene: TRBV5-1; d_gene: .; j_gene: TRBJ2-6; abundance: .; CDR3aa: CASSPTTSGANVLTF; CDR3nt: TGCGCCAGCAGCCCCACAACCTCTGGGGCCAACGTCCTGACTTTC
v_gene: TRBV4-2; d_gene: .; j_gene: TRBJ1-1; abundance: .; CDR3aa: CASSQEVQGWGGDTEAFF; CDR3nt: TGTGCCAGCAGCCAAGAGGTACAGGGTTGGGGTGGGGACACTGAAGCTTTCTTT
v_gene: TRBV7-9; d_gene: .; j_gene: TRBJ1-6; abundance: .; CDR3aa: CASSPVGVPPLHF; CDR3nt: TGTGCCAGCAGCCCCGTCGGAGTTCCACCCCTCCACTTT
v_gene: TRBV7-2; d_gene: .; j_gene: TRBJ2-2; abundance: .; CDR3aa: CASSPLGAYTGELFF; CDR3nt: TGTGCCAGCAGCCCTCTGGGGGCCTACACCGGGGAGCTGTTTTTT
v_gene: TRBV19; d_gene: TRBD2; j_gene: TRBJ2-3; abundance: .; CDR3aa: CASSIALAGGTDTQYF; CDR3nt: TGTGCCAGTAGTATAGCCCTAGCGGGAGGGACAGATACGCAGTATTTT
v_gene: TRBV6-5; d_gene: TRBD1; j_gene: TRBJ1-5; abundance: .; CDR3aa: CASRVNRGSNQPQHF; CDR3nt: TGTGCCAGCAGGGTGAACAGGGGGTCCAATCAGCCCCAGCATTTT
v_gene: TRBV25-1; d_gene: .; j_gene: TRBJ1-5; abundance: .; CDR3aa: CASRTVGDQPQHF; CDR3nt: TGTGCCAGCAGGACAGTCGGAGATCAGCCCCAGCATTTT
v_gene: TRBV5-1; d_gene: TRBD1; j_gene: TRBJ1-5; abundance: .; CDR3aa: CASSLRPGGPSQPQHF; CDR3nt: TGCGCCAGCAGCTTGCGTCCAGGGGGCCCGAGTCAGCCCCAGCATTTT
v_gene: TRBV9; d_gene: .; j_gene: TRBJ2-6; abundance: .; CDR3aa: CASSARGSGANVLTF; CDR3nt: TGTGCCAGCAGCGCAAGGGGTTCTGGGGCCAACGTCCTGACTTTC
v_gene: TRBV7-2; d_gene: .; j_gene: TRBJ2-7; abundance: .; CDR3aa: CASSLAPRGEQYF; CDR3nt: TGTGCCAGCAGCTTAGCTCCCAGGGGCGAGCAGTACTTC
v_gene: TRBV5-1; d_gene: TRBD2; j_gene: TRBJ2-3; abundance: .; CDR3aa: CASSLASGMVTDTQYF; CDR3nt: TGCGCCAGCAGCTTGGCTAGCGGGATGGTCACAGATACGCAGTATTTT
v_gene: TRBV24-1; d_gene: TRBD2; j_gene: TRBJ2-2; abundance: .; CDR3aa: CATSDLGGLAGGITGELFF; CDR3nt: TGTGCCACCAGTGATTTGGGGGGACTAGCGGGAGGTATCACCGGGGAGCTGTTTTTT
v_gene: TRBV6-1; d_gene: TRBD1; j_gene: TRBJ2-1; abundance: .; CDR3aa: CASSEAERGLYNEQFF; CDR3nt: TGTGCCAGCAGTGAAGCGGAAAGGGGGCTTTACAATGAGCAGTTCTTC
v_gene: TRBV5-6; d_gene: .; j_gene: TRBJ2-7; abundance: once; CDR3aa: CASSGVNTYEQYF; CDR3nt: TGTGCCAGCAGCGGTGTAAATACATACGAGCAGTACTTC
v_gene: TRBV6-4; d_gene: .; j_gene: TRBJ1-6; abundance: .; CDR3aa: CASSEVWRNSPLHF; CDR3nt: TGTGCCAGCAGTGAAGTTTGGAGGAATTCACCCCTCCACTTT